One and the same sample provided the 8 T cell receptor beta chains below, sequenced in a study of T cell repertoires in cytomegalovirus infection. No antigens are known for them. TCRdb passed the reads through MiXCR, listing each CDR3 protein once. The data contain tens of thousands of distinct CDR3 sequences, 20% to 25% of them singletons. The sample consisted of CD8+ T cells from cultured PBMCs, taken from culture after CMV antigen stimulation. Receptors were obtained from a human donor in good health (CMV status not recorded). Some clones in this sample may be carry-over from other donors' samples.

This clonotype was detected only a few times. The chain uses TRBV28 and TRBJ1-5, with TRBD1 identical over 8 bases. Germline trimming cut 4 bases from V and 7 bases from J; bases unmatched to any gene: 6. Germline V gives CDR1 MDHEN, CDR2 SYDVKM. CDR3 length: 14 residues. The CDR3 reads CASSSDREGQPQHF. CDR3 nucleotide sequence: TGTGCCAGCAGTTCGGACAGGGAAGGCCAGCCCCAGCATTTT.

The V call is TRBV20-1, the J call TRBJ2-1; 9 bases map to TRBD2. The germline V gene has CDR1 DFQATT and CDR2 SNEGSKA (reference sequence). The CDR3 totals 15 residues. The trim removed 5 bases at V and 6 bases at J, leaving 11 bases unmatched. This chain's CDR3 is CSAVETPAGGNEQFF. In DNA, the CDR3 is TGCAGTGCTGTGGAGACACCAGCGGGAGGCAATGAGCAGTTCTTC.

Here the CDR3 reads CASSHWGEGYEQYF. The CDR3 DNA sequence: TGTGCCAGCAGCCATTGGGGGGAGGGCTACGAGCAGTACTTC. The chain uses TRBV4-2 and TRBJ2-7; 7 positions agree with TRBD2. Germline V CDR1 and CDR2: LGHNA, YNFKEQ. Unmatched junction bases numbered 5, after V lost 3 bases and J lost 3 bases. The CDR3 runs to 14 residues.

Points on this clonotype: A junction end diverges from the germline sequence, so it may reflect a read error. The chain couples TRBV6-5 to TRBJ2-7; TRBD1 might be the D (6 bases). The CDR3 totals 14 residues. CDR1 is MNHEY, CDR2 SVGAGI, per germline. CDR3 nucleotide sequence: TGTGCCCGCAGTCCAAGGGACAACCTCTACGAGCAGTACTTC. Translated: CARSPRDNLYEQYF.

This clonotype was seen only a few times. The rearrangement uses TRBV6-2 or TRBV6-3 and TRBJ2-1, with D perhaps matching TRBD1 (6 bases). There are 14 residues in the CDR3. V was cut by 6 bases and J by 6 bases, with 15 bases left in between. Germline loops: CDR1 MNHEY, CDR2 SVGEGT. The DNA for the CDR3 is TGTGCCAGCAGCCGTCCGGGACAAATCAATGAGCAGTTCTTC. It yields the protein CASSRPGQINEQFF.

This clonotype was observed once. This chain uses TRBV2 with TRBJ2-7, with 7 nucleotides matching TRBD2. V gave up 1 base and J gave up 3 bases; unmatched junction bases: 3. There are 14 residues in the CDR3. Germline V gene lookup returns CDR1 SNHLY and CDR2 FYNNEI. The CDR3 DNA is TGTGCCAGCAGTGAAGAACTAGCGAGCTACGAGCAGTACTTC. It translates to CASSEELASYEQYF.

The chain combines TRBV7-9 with TRBJ2-3; tentatively, D is TRBD2 (7 bases). The CDR3 covers 16 residues. Per the germline V gene, CDR1 is SEHNR and CDR2 is FQNEAQ (reference sequence). V lost 5 bases and J lost 6, with 21 bases in between. The CDR3 protein is CASSSEGGANTDTQYF. The CDR3 nucleotides read TGTGCCAGCAGCAGTGAAGGGGGGGCGAACACGGATACGCAGTATTTT.

The chain employs TRBV7-9 and TRBJ2-3; D is possibly TRBD1 or TRBD2 (5 bases each). V lost 5 bases to trimming and J lost 7 bases, with 16 bases between them. Germline lookup yields CDR1 SEHNR and CDR2 FQNEAQ (reference sequence). This CDR3 is built from 14 residues. The CDR3, as DNA: TGTGCCAGCAGCCCCCTTGGGGGTGCACATACGCAGTATTTT. This gives the protein CASSPLGGAHTQYF.